Listed below are T cell receptor beta chains from one sample, sequenced in a study of blood T cell repertoires in COVID-19. Sequencing was performed with immunoSEQ multiplex PCR; in TCRdb, only in-frame clones are kept and a portion is missing. The top ten hold approximately 24% of the sample, which has approximately 32,000 clones, 88% seen once. The sequencing sample was made of peripheral blood. Receptors were obtained from a human donor in a cohort sampled during active COVID-19. Both conserved end residues are part of each CDR3. D genes are given only for firm matches. Only some rows state a clone size, as once, few, many or a class for expanded clones.

.	TRBV4-2	TRBJ1-5	few	CASSPLTGSNQPQHF	TGTGCCAGCAGCCCCCTCACAGGAAGCAATCAGCCCCAGCATTTT
TRBD2	TRBV3-1/TRBV3-2	TRBJ2-2	.	CARTVRGRGGTTGELFF	TGTGCCCGCACCGTGAGGGGGCGGGGGGGCACCACCGGGGAGCTGTTTTTT
.	TRBV5-6	TRBJ1-2	.	CASSFPGNYGYTF	TGTGCCAGCAGCTTTCCGGGTAACTATGGCTACACCTTC
.	TRBV3-1/TRBV3-2	TRBJ1-2	.	CASSSGERWSGYTF	TGTGCCAGCAGCTCAGGGGAAAGGTGGTCTGGCTACACCTTC
.	TRBV6-5	TRBJ1-3	.	CASSPGSFSGNTIYF	TGTGCCAGCAGTCCCGGGTCCTTCTCTGGAAACACCATATATTTT
TRBD1	TRBV7-8	TRBJ1-2	.	CASSRTGNYGYTF	TGTGCCAGCAGCAGGACAGGGAACTATGGCTACACCTTC
TRBD1	TRBV5-1	TRBJ1-1	.	CASSPPTGSDTEAFF	TGCGCCAGCAGCCCACCGACAGGGTCGGACACTGAAGCTTTCTTT
.	TRBV7-9	TRBJ1-2	.	CASSPTTGGYTF	TGTGCCAGCAGCCCGACGACGGGAGGCTACACCTTC
.	TRBV4-1	TRBJ2-7	.	CASSQTRGLEQYF	TGCGCCAGCAGCCAAACGAGAGGTTTAGAGCAGTACTTC
TRBD1	TRBV3-1/TRBV3-2	TRBJ1-2	once	CASRPYGQGEDGYTF	TGTGCCAGCAGGCCATATGGACAGGGAGAAGATGGCTACACCTTC
.	TRBV6-1	TRBJ2-1	.	CASSDPFLSSYNEQFF	TGTGCCAGCAGTGACCCCTTCCTGAGCTCCTACAATGAGCAGTTCTTC
.	TRBV13	TRBJ2-4	.	CASSLVGGAAKNIQYF	TGTGCCAGCAGCTTAGTTGGGGGGGCGGCCAAAAACATTCAGTACTTC
TRBD2	TRBV5-1	TRBJ2-5	.	CASSSGLAGQETQYF	TGCGCCAGCAGCTCGGGACTAGCGGGGCAAGAGACCCAGTACTTC